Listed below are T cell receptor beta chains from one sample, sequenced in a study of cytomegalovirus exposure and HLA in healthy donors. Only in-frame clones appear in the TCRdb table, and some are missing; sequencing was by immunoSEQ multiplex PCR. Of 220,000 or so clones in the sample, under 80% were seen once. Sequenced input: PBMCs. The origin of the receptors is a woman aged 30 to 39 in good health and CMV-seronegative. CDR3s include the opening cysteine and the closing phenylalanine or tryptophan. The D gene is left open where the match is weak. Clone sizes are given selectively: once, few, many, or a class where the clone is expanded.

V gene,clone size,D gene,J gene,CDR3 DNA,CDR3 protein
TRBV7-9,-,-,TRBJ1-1,TGTGCCAGCAGCTCGCTACAGGGGAACACTGAAGCTTTCTTT,CASSSLQGNTEAFF
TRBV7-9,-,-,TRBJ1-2,TGTGCCAGCAGCTTGGTAGGGGGATCCCTTAATGGCTACACCTTC,CASSLVGGSLNGYTF
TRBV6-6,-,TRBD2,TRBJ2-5,TGTGCCAGCAGTGACCTACTAGCGGGCAGGGAGACCCAGTACTTC,CASSDLLAGRETQYF
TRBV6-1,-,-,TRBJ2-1,TGTGCCAGCAGTGTAACTGCCAATGAGCAGTTCTTC,CASSVTANEQFF
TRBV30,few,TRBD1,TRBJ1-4,TGTGCCTGGAGTTTTACCGGGACAGGGGCTGAAAAACTGTTTTTT,CAWSFTGTGAEKLFF
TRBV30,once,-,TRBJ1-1,TGTGCATGCAGTGTATCTACAGGGCCAGCTTTCTTT,CACSVSTGPAFF
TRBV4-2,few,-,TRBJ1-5,TGTGCCAGCAGCCAAGAGGAGGGACAGCCCCAGCATTTT,CASSQEEGQPQHF
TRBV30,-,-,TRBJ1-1,TGTGCCTGGAGTATATTTTGGCGGGGGGCCACTGAAGCTTTCTTT,CAWSIFWRGATEAFF
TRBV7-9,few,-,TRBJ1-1,TGTGCCAGCAGCTTGAGGTCCCAGGGTATGGGCACTGAAGCTTTCTTT,CASSLRSQGMGTEAFF
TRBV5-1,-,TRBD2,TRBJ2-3,TGCGCCAGCAGCTTGGTAGTTAGCGGGGGGGCAGATACGCAGTATTTT,CASSLVVSGGADTQYF
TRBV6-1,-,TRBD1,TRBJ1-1,TGTGCCAGCCGCTATGACAGGGCCTACCCTGAAGCTTTCTTT,CASRYDRAYPEAFF
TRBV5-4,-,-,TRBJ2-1,TGTGCCAGCAGCGCCGGGTCACCCTTCTACAATGAGCAGTTCTTC,CASSAGSPFYNEQFF
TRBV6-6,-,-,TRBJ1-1,TGTGCCAGCAGCCGTACAGTAACGAACACTGAAGCTTTCTTT,CASSRTVTNTEAFF
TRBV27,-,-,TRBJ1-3,TGTGCCAGCAGTTTACTCTCCGGAAACACCATATATTTT,CASSLLSGNTIYF
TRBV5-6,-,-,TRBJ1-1,TGTGCCAGCAGCTTGGCAGGGGTTGGAGCTTTCTTT,CASSLAGVGAFF
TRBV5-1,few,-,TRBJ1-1,TGCGCCAGCAGCTTGGCTGGCATTAACACTGAAGCTTTCTTT,CASSLAGINTEAFF
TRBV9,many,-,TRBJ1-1,TGTGCCAGCAGCGGCGACCGAGGCTCGTCTTCTGAAGCTTTCTTT,CASSGDRGSSSEAFF